This passage covers 31 T cell receptor beta chains from one sample sequenced in a study of shared clonotypes between healthy human individuals. TCRdb keeps only in-frame clones here, not all; method: immunoSEQ multiplex PCR. This table has over a million clones, around three quarters appearing once. Material for sequencing was memory CD4+ T cells from PBMCs. Specified subset: CD45RA-negative fraction. The receptors shown here come from a man between 18 and 35 years old in good health. Some clones in this sample may be carry-over from other donors' samples.

V gene TRBV11-2 combines with J gene TRBJ1-2; 9 nucleotides line up with TRBD1. After removal of 5 bases from V and 4 bases from J, the junction contained 8 bases not matched to a gene. This CDR3 is 15 amino acids long. Germline values: CDR1 SGHAT, CDR2 FQNNGV. The CDR3 DNA sequence: TGTGCCAGCAGCCCCATCTGGGGACAGGGCTATGGCTACACCTTC. Encoded protein: CASSPIWGQGYGYTF.

V usage is TRBV11-2 and J usage is TRBJ2-3; weak D call: TRBD1 (5 bases). Germline V gene data show CDR1 as SGHAT and CDR2 as FQNNGV. Trimming removed 5 bases from V and 7 bases from J, with 22 bases in between. The CDR3 loop spans 16 amino acids. The CDR3 nucleotides read TGTGCCAGCAGCCCGATGACAGTCTGGGGTAGAAATACGCAGTATTTT. Translated: CASSPMTVWGRNTQYF.

This clone came up a few times. The chain employs TRBV9 and TRBJ2-5; maybe TRBD2 (5 bases). V was trimmed by 3 bases and J by 7 bases, leaving 7 bases between them. This CDR3 is 11 amino acids long. Germline V gene sequence: CDR1 SGDLS, CDR2 YYNGEE. The CDR3 reads CASSDGGTQYF. Written as DNA, the CDR3 is TGTGCCAGCAGCGATGGAGGGACCCAGTACTTC.

This clone was recorded at least ten times. Other DNA sequences in the same sample also yield this CDR3. CDR3 in DNA: TGTGCCAGCAGTGAAGAGACCCAGTACTTC. Translation gives CASSEETQYF. The gene calls are TRBV2 and TRBJ2-5; D gene uncertain. The V and J ends lost 1 base and 6 bases respectively, with 0 bases between them. CDR3 length: 10 amino acids. The germline V gene has CDR1 SNHLY and CDR2 FYNNEI.

The V gene is TRBV7-9, the J gene TRBJ1-1, with D maybe TRBD1 (6 bases). The CDR3 is 15 amino acids. Germline V gene sequence: CDR1 SEHNR, CDR2 FQNEAQ (reference sequence). Trimming took off 5 bases at V and 3 bases at J, with 16 bases between the two ends. In DNA, the CDR3 is TGTGCCAGCAGCCCCCCGGGTAGGGGGGACACTGAAGCTTTCTTT. This codes for CASSPPGRGDTEAFF.

The chain couples TRBV28 to TRBJ1-5, with D perhaps TRBD1 (5 bases). In germline, CDR1 is MDHEN, CDR2 SYDVKM. The CDR3 runs to 14 residues. V was clipped by 5 bases and J by 7 bases, with 15 bases between them. CDR3 sequence: CASSPPRDGQPQHF. For the CDR3, the DNA is TGTGCCAGCAGTCCCCCGAGGGACGGGCAGCCCCAGCATTTT. Full variable domain (outside the CDR3, taken from reference TRBV28 and TRBJ1-5): DVKVTQSSRYLVKRTGEKVFLECVQDMDHENMFWYRQDPGLGLRLIYFSYDVKMKEKGDIPEGYSVSREKKERFSLILESASTNQTSMYLCASSPPRDGQPQHFGDGTRLSIL.

The gene calls are TRBV5-1 and TRBJ2-5; 7 positions agree with TRBD2. From germline, CDR1 is SGHRS and CDR2 YFSETQ. This CDR3 contains 13 residues. V shed 0 bases and J 4 bases; nucleotides not matched to a gene: 0. The CDR3 coding sequence is TGCGCCAGCAGCTTGGAGCGGGGAGAGACCCAGTACTTC. It yields the protein CASSLERGETQYF.

The rearrangement joins TRBV10-3 to TRBJ2-5, with D possibly TRBD2 on 6 matching bases. CDR3 length: 13 residues. Germline V CDR1 and CDR2: ENHRY, SYGVKD. V lost 6 bases to trimming and J lost 1 base, with 9 bases between them. The chain's CDR3 is CAISGGSQETQYF. The DNA of the CDR3 is TGTGCCATCAGCGGAGGGAGCCAAGAGACCCAGTACTTC.

This chain connects TRBV19 to TRBJ1-5, with 7 positions matching TRBD1. In germline, CDR1 is LNHDA, CDR2 SQIVND (reference sequence). After removal of 8 bases from V and 3 bases from J, the junction contained 7 bases not matched to a gene. CDR3 length: 14 residues. CDR3 sequence (DNA): TGTGCCAGTCGTCCGGGACAGTTCAATCAGCCCCAGCATTTT. Amino acids: CASRPGQFNQPQHF.

Of note for this clone: This sample includes further DNA sequences coding for the same CDR3. The chain is built from TRBV6-6 and TRBJ2-5; 9 positions agree with TRBD2. Germline V gene lookup returns CDR1 MNHNY and CDR2 SVGAGI (reference sequence). J lost 4 bases, V lost 0 bases, and 3 bases had no gene match. The CDR3 contains 15 residues. CDR3 bases: TGTGCCAGCAGTTACTCGGCACTAGCGGGAGAGACCCAGTACTTC. This codes for CASSYSALAGETQYF.

This rearrangement joins TRBV2 to TRBJ2-5; 7 nucleotides agree with TRBD2. After removal of 6 bases from V and 5 bases from J, the junction contained 12 bases not matched to a gene. The CDR3 spans 15 residues. CDR1 and CDR2 (germline): SNHLY, FYNNEI. CDR3 sequence (DNA): TGTGCCAGCAGACTCTCAGGACTAGGTGGGGAGACCCAGTACTTC. As protein: CASRLSGLGGETQYF.

J is TRBJ2-2 and V is TRBV18; 9 bases are a match to TRBD1. The CDR3 is 14 residues long. Per germline, CDR1 KGHSH and CDR2 LQKENI. V was clipped by 6 bases and J by 4 bases; unmatched bases: 3. Written as DNA, the CDR3 is TGTGCCAGCTCGGTGGGACAGGGCACCGGGGAGCTGTTTTTT. Protein: CASSVGQGTGELFF.

The genes are TRBV28 and TRBJ1-5; D is unclear. Germline CDR1 reads MDHEN; CDR2 reads SYDVKM. The ends were cut back, 1 base at V and 0 bases at J, with 13 bases in the middle. CDR3 length equals 17 residues. The CDR3: CASSLFRTADSNQPQHF. The CDR3 bases are TGTGCCAGCAGTTTATTCCGGACGGCAGATAGCAATCAGCCCCAGCATTTT.

The chain carries TRBV19 and TRBJ1-2; possibly TRBD1 for D (6 bases). V was shortened by 4 bases and J by 4 bases, with 16 bases between the two germline ends. In germline, CDR1 is LNHDA, CDR2 SQIVND (reference sequence). The CDR3 has 15 amino acids. The CDR3 protein is CASSTSRDTLYGYTF. The CDR3 DNA is TGTGCCAGTAGTACAAGCCGGGACACCCTCTATGGCTACACCTTC.

The chain uses TRBV28 and TRBJ2-2; D remains unclear. CDR1 and CDR2 (germline): MDHEN, SYDVKM. The CDR3 has 12 residues. Trimming removed 8 bases at V and 0 bases at J, with 4 bases between. CDR3 DNA: TGTGCCAGCGAGACGAACACCGGGGAGCTGTTTTTT. Translation: CASETNTGELFF.

The chain joins TRBV10-1 to TRBJ2-7, with D possibly TRBD2 on 5 matching bases. Looked up from germline, CDR1 is WNHNN and CDR2 is SYGVQD (reference sequence). V was trimmed by 0 bases and J by 1 base, leaving 7 bases between them. The CDR3 is 14 amino acids. The chain's CDR3 is CASSESGRSYEQYF. The CDR3 coding sequence is TGCGCCAGCAGTGAGTCGGGGAGATCCTACGAGCAGTACTTC.

This rearrangement joins TRBV28 to TRBJ2-1; 11 positions match TRBD2. After removal of 6 bases from V and 7 bases from J, the junction contained 8 bases not matched to a gene. Germline loops: CDR1 MDHEN, CDR2 SYDVKM. The CDR3 length is 15 residues. The CDR3 DNA is TGTGCCAGCAGGATAGCGGGAGGGCGAGGGAATGAGCAGTTCTTC. This translates into CASRIAGGRGNEQFF.

V is TRBV7-6 and J is TRBJ2-1, with unresolved D. The CDR3 covers 15 residues. In germline, CDR1 is SGHVS, CDR2 FNYEAQ. V gave up 4 bases and J gave up 2 bases, with 12 bases separating them. CDR3 protein: CASSWVGVAYNEQFF. CDR3 bases: TGTGCCAGCAGCTGGGTTGGGGTTGCCTACAATGAGCAGTTCTTC.

V gene TRBV7-9 combines with J gene TRBJ2-3; D unresolved. The CDR3 has 14 amino acids. The V end was cut by 2 bases, the J end by 3 bases, with 9 bases between. In germline, CDR1 is SEHNR, CDR2 FQNEAQ (reference sequence). The CDR3 coding sequence is TGTGCCAGCAGCTTACTAGGCACAACAGATACGCAGTATTTT. Its translation is CASSLLGTTDTQYF. The full variable domain, completed using reference TRBV7-9 and TRBJ2-3, is DTGVSQNPRHKITKRGQNVTFRCDPISEHNRLYWYRQTLGQGPEFLTYFQNEAQLEKSRLLSDRFSAERPKGSFSTLEIQRTEQGDSAMYLCASSLLGTTDTQYFGPGTRLTVL.

The chain employs TRBV7-3 and TRBJ2-7, with D perhaps matching TRBD2 (6 bases). CDR1 SGHTA and CDR2 FQGTGA come from the germline V gene. The germline V and J ends were trimmed by 8 bases and 6 bases, with 14 bases remaining between them. The CDR3 length is 12 residues. The DNA for the CDR3 is TGTGCCAGCGGGACGGGAGACGGCGAGCAGTACTTC. Its translation is CASGTGDGEQYF.

This chain joins TRBV5-1 and TRBJ1-2; TRBD1 aligns across 7 bases. This CDR3 spans 14 amino acids. Germline V CDR1 and CDR2: SGHRS, YFSETQ. Trimming took 2 bases from V and 8 from J; bases not matched to a gene: 9. The DNA for the CDR3 is TGCGCCAGCAGCTTTCAGGGGGAGCCGGGAGGCTACACCTTC. Protein: CASSFQGEPGGYTF.

The genes are TRBV5-8 and TRBJ2-3; 11 nucleotides line up with TRBD2. CDR1 and CDR2 from the germline V gene are SGHTS and YDEGEE. Trimming removed 2 bases from V and 2 bases from J; junction bases left unmatched: 7. This CDR3 has 17 residues. The CDR3 protein is CASSFGTSGQPTDTQYF. The CDR3 nucleotides are TGTGCCAGCAGCTTTGGGACTAGCGGTCAACCCACAGATACGCAGTATTTT.

The chain carries TRBV19 and TRBJ2-7, with D possibly being TRBD1 or TRBD2 (6 bases each). The V end lost 4 bases, the J end lost 6 bases, and 19 bases lay between the germline ends. CDR1 and CDR2 (germline): LNHDA, SQIVND (reference sequence). There are 15 residues in the CDR3. The CDR3 coding sequence is TGTGCCAGTAGTAGAAGGGGGGAATCGGTAGGCGAGCAGTACTTC. It codes for CASSRRGESVGEQYF.

This chain joins TRBV28 and TRBJ1-3; D gene ambiguous. Per germline, CDR1 MDHEN and CDR2 SYDVKM. The CDR3 length is 16 residues. Between the trimmed V and J ends, which lost 6 bases and 0 bases, there was a span of 15 bases. The CDR3 sequence is CASSPWLVTSGNTIYF. The CDR3 DNA reads as TGTGCCAGCAGCCCGTGGCTGGTGACCTCTGGAAACACCATATATTTT.

This clone was counted only a few times. The J gene is TRBJ2-1, the V gene TRBV11-1, with unresolved D. The V gene lost 1 base and the J gene lost 5 bases, with 6 bases spanning the gap. The germline V gene encodes CDR1 SGHAT and CDR2 FQDESV (reference sequence). The CDR3 contains 13 residues. CDR3 amino acids: CASSLGRHNEQFF. The CDR3 DNA reads as TGTGCCAGCAGCTTAGGACGGCACAATGAGCAGTTCTTC.

The rearrangement links TRBV18 to TRBJ2-7; 10 positions agree with TRBD2. Trimming took 0 bases from V and 6 from J; bases not matched to a gene: 8. Looked up from germline, CDR1 is KGHSH and CDR2 is LQKENI. This CDR3 comprises 16 residues. The chain's CDR3 is CASSPPPGLALGEQYF. CDR3 sequence (DNA): TGTGCCAGCTCACCACCCCCGGGACTAGCGTTGGGCGAGCAGTACTTC.

The chain has TRBV28 and TRBJ2-5; D not certain. The V end lost 6 bases, the J end lost 3 bases, and 17 bases lay between the germline ends. Germline V gives CDR1 MDHEN, CDR2 SYDVKM. The CDR3 length is 15 residues. This CDR3 is CASSFLGGEEETQYF. The CDR3 DNA sequence: TGTGCCAGCAGCTTCTTAGGTGGGGAAGAAGAGACCCAGTACTTC.

The chain is built from TRBV2 and TRBJ1-2; 7 positions agree with TRBD1. The V gene's germline CDR1 is SNHLY and CDR2 FYNNEI. The CDR3 totals 14 residues. V was pared by 7 bases and J by 6 bases, with 11 bases of the junction left unmatched. CDR3 in amino acids: CASKENRDSHGYTF. The CDR3 DNA reads TGTGCCAGCAAGGAAAACCGGGACAGCCATGGCTACACCTTC.

This chain joins TRBV11-2 and TRBJ2-3; no definite D call. The CDR3 sequence is 11 residues long. Between the trimmed V and J ends, which lost 2 bases and 9 bases, there was a span of 6 bases. Germline lookup yields CDR1 SGHAT and CDR2 FQNNGV. The CDR3 nucleotides are TGTGCCAGCAGCTTACGAGCAACGCAGTATTTT. Protein sequence: CASSLRATQYF.

The chain couples TRBV11-1 to TRBJ2-2; 7 positions agree with TRBD1. Germline values: CDR1 SGHAT, CDR2 FQDESV (reference sequence). With V trimmed by 4 bases and J by 5 bases, 4 bases remained unmatched. The CDR3 extends over 14 amino acids. CDR3 in amino acids: CASSYRGRTGELFF. CDR3 nucleotides: TGTGCCAGCAGCTACAGGGGTAGAACCGGGGAGCTGTTTTTT. The complete variable domain, with remaining parts taken from reference TRBV11-1 and TRBJ2-2, reads EAEVAQSPRYKITEKSQAVAFWCDPISGHATLYWYRQILGQGPELLVQFQDESVVDDSQLPKDRFSAERLKGVDSTLKIQPAELGDSAMYLCASSYRGRTGELFFGEGSRLTVL.

The chain couples TRBV7-9 to TRBJ2-3; D not resolved. Trimming left V 5 bases short and J 2 bases short, with 11 bases between. The germline gives CDR1 SEHNR, CDR2 FQNEAQ (reference sequence). CDR3 length equals 14 residues. The CDR3 nucleotides read TGTGCCAGCAGCCTATCGAGGCTCACAGATACGCAGTATTTT. Its translation: CASSLSRLTDTQYF.